The 32 T cell receptor beta chains reported below all come from one sample, sequenced in a study of blood T cell repertoires in COVID-19. Only in-frame clones appear in the TCRdb table, and some are missing; sequencing was by immunoSEQ multiplex PCR. The sample records about 350,000 clones, roughly 86% being singletons. Material: PBMCs or T cells enriched from blood (not recorded which). The receptors shown here come from a woman in her twenties or thirties who had recovered from COVID-19.

This clone was counted a single time. The J gene is TRBJ2-3, the V gene TRBV1; TRBD2 is the table's D call and was not checked against the DNA. TRBV1 is given as a pseudogene. The CDR3 loop spans 16 amino acids. The DNA for the CDR3 is TGCACCAGCAGGAATACAGCGGGGGCCTCCACAGATACGCAGTATTTT. This sequence encodes CTSRNTAGASTDTQYF.

The chain employs TRBV2 and TRBJ1-2, with TRBD1 identical over 9 bases. Germline trimming cut 11 bases from V and 7 bases from J; bases unmatched to any gene: 11. This CDR3 region has 13 residues. CDR1 SNHLY and CDR2 FYNNEI come from the germline V gene. The CDR3 bases are TGTGCCGTTGCAAGGGACAGGGTCGGTGGCTACACCTTC. It codes for CAVARDRVGGYTF.

The count of this clone is one. The chain has TRBV6-5 and TRBJ1-1; 8 nucleotides match TRBD1. J was trimmed by 4 bases and V by 2 bases; bases with no gene match: 3. The CDR3 has 14 residues. Per germline, CDR1 MNHEY and CDR2 SVGAGI. CDR3 coding DNA: TGTGCCAGCAGTTACGGCACAGGGGGCACTGAAGCTTTCTTT. Translation: CASSYGTGGTEAFF.

This chain joins TRBV29-1 and TRBJ2-3, with TRBD1 identical over 9 bases. The CDR3 consists of 14 residues. Per the germline V gene, CDR1 is SQVTM and CDR2 is ANQGSEA. Trimming took 4 bases from V and 6 from J; bases not matched to a gene: 8. The CDR3 region is CSVVGTGWGDTQYF. For the CDR3, the DNA is TGCAGCGTTGTCGGGACAGGGTGGGGGGATACGCAGTATTTT.

The chain joins TRBV6-5 to TRBJ1-2, with a possible D match to TRBD1 (6 bases). The V gene lost 6 bases and the J gene lost 3 bases, with 11 bases spanning the gap. CDR3 size: 13 residues. From germline, CDR1 is MNHEY and CDR2 SVGAGI. The CDR3 loop reads CASRLTGDYGYTF. DNA of the CDR3: TGTGCCAGCAGACTGACAGGAGACTATGGCTACACCTTC.

The rearrangement uses TRBV13 and TRBJ1-5; D perhaps matches TRBD1 (6 bases). This CDR3 has 13 amino acids. CDR1 is PRHDT and CDR2 is FYEKMQ in the germline V gene (reference sequence). V dropped 5 bases and J dropped 3 bases, with 8 bases sitting between them. The CDR3 sequence is CASSRTVNQPQHF. The CDR3 DNA follows: TGTGCCAGCAGCAGGACAGTCAATCAGCCCCAGCATTTT.

The rearrangement joins TRBV5-1 to TRBJ2-7, with D tentatively TRBD2 (6 bases). The CDR3 runs to 16 residues. Trimming took off 4 bases at V and 3 bases at J, with 20 bases between the two ends. Germline assignment: CDR1 SGHRS and CDR2 YFSETQ. This CDR3 reads CASSPRTTRSGYEQYF. CDR3 nucleotides: TGCGCCAGCAGCCCCAGGACTACCCGAAGCGGCTACGAGCAGTACTTC.

The chain carries TRBV9 and TRBJ2-1; TRBD2 might be the D (7 bases). V lost 4 bases, J lost 2 bases, and 13 bases lay in between. The length of the CDR3 is 15 residues. Germline loops: CDR1 SGDLS, CDR2 YYNGEE. CDR3 DNA: TGTGCCAGCAGCCCCGAGGGGGGGCCCTACAATGAGCAGTTCTTC. Translated: CASSPEGGPYNEQFF.

J is TRBJ1-6 and V is TRBV19, with 7 bases identical to TRBD1. J was trimmed by 6 bases and V by 7 bases; bases with no gene match: 9. This CDR3 has 15 residues. CDR1 LNHDA and CDR2 SQIVND come from the germline V gene (reference sequence). The CDR3 sequence: CASKPRGQGNSPLHF. The CDR3 DNA follows: TGTGCCAGTAAACCGAGGGGGCAGGGTAATTCACCCCTCCACTTT.

There are a few counts of this clone. The gene calls are TRBV7-9 and TRBJ1-6, with D uncertain. V was pared by 5 bases and J by 9 bases, with 17 bases between. The CDR3 runs 15 residues. CDR1 SEHNR and CDR2 FQNEAQ come from the germline V gene (reference sequence). This chain's CDR3 is CASSQSGMGSSPLHF. The CDR3 DNA follows: TGTGCCAGCAGCCAAAGCGGCATGGGATCTTCACCCCTCCACTTT.

The chain has TRBV28 and TRBJ1-1, with D possibly matching TRBD1 (5 bases). This CDR3 spans 16 amino acids. Germline loops: CDR1 MDHEN, CDR2 SYDVKM. V gave up 4 bases and J gave up 0 bases, with 15 bases separating them. For the CDR3, the DNA is TGTGCCAGCAGTTGTGGGGGGTCTCGACTGAACACTGAAGCTTTCTTT. Translated: CASSCGGSRLNTEAFF.

This clone was counted only a few times. This chain connects TRBV10-3 to TRBJ1-2, with D perhaps TRBD1 (6 bases). Germline CDR1 ENHRY, CDR2 SYGVKD. Between the trimmed V and J ends, which lost 6 bases and 4 bases, there was a span of 24 bases. The CDR3 extends over 17 amino acids. CDR3 DNA sequence: TGTGCCATCAGCCTGACCGGGACACTAGGTGGGGCCTATGGCTACACCTTC. Translated: CAISLTGTLGGAYGYTF.

The V gene is TRBV6-1, the J gene TRBJ1-2; D is unclear. Per germline, CDR1 MNHNS and CDR2 SASEGT. V was trimmed by 2 bases and J by 5 bases, leaving 9 bases between them. The CDR3 runs to 13 residues. The CDR3 reads CASSETRDYGYTF. CDR3 bases: TGTGCCAGCAGTGAAACGAGGGATTATGGCTACACCTTC.

This chain connects TRBV5-8 to TRBJ1-5; 9 bases match TRBD1. Germline V gene lookup returns CDR1 SGHTS and CDR2 YDEGEE. Trimming at V came to 4 bases and at J to 3 bases, leaving 5 bases not matched to a gene. This CDR3 is 15 amino acids long. As DNA, the CDR3 is TGTGCCAGCAGCAGGGGGACAGGGTTCAATCAGCCCCAGCATTTT. Its protein is CASSRGTGFNQPQHF.

The genes are TRBV7-2 and TRBJ1-2, with D perhaps matching TRBD1 (6 bases). The V gene lost 5 bases and the J gene lost 1 base, with 23 bases spanning the gap. The CDR3 spans 18 residues. CDR1 is SGHTA and CDR2 is FQGNSA in the germline V gene. The CDR3 region has the DNA TGTGCCAGCAGCCCCGAGGGGGGGTGGGGCAGGATTAACTATGGCTACACCTTC. Its translation is CASSPEGGWGRINYGYTF.

The chain carries TRBV19 and TRBJ1-2; weak D call: TRBD1 (5 bases). V gave up 4 bases and J gave up 5 bases, with 17 bases separating them. The CDR3 has 15 residues. From germline, CDR1 is LNHDA and CDR2 SQIVND (reference sequence). CDR3: CASSTMPRGSYGYTF. The CDR3 DNA reads as TGTGCCAGTAGTACTATGCCTCGGGGGAGTTATGGCTACACCTTC.

This clone turned up a few times. The genes are TRBV2 and TRBJ2-7, with D perhaps TRBD1 (5 bases). The CDR3 contains 13 residues. V shed 3 bases and J shed 2 bases, with 8 bases lying between them. Germline CDR1 reads SNHLY; CDR2 reads FYNNEI. DNA for the CDR3: TGTGCCAGCAGTGAGGGCAGGGCCTACGAGCAGTACTTC. Residues: CASSEGRAYEQYF.

The genes are TRBV19 and TRBJ1-1, with D unresolved. Trimming took 0 bases from V and 1 from J, leaving 15 bases between them. CDR3 length equals 17 residues. Germline values: CDR1 LNHDA, CDR2 SQIVND (reference sequence). The CDR3 protein is CASSIDLFRPTNTEAFF. The CDR3 DNA is TGTGCCAGTAGTATAGATCTGTTCAGGCCGACGAACACTGAAGCTTTCTTT.

The genes are TRBV5-1 and TRBJ1-2; 8 bases fit TRBD1. CDR3 length equals 17 residues. Looked up from germline, CDR1 is SGHRS and CDR2 is YFSETQ. The trim removed 4 bases at V and 2 bases at J, leaving 13 bases unmatched. CDR3 protein: CASSLSWTGRENYGYTF. In DNA form, the CDR3 reads TGCGCCAGCAGCCTGAGCTGGACAGGGCGGGAAAACTATGGCTACACCTTC. The whole variable domain, filled in from reference TRBV5-1 and TRBJ1-2, reads KAGVTQTPRYLIKTRGQQVTLSCSPISGHRSVSWYQQTPGQGLQFLFEYFSETQRNKGNFPGRFSGRQFSNSRSEMNVSTLELGDSALYLCASSLSWTGRENYGYTFGSGTRLTVV.

Concerning this clone: A read error may account for a junction end that differs from germline. The chain carries TRBV7-7 and TRBJ2-7; perhaps TRBD1 as D (5 bases). The germline V gene has CDR1 SSHAT and CDR2 FNYEAQ (reference sequence). The CDR3 totals 13 residues. CDR3 region: CASSLDLTEKQYF. The CDR3 DNA sequence: TGTGCTAGCAGCTTAGATCTGACAGAAAAGCAGTACTTC.

The chain has TRBV19 and TRBJ1-4; the match to TRBD1 covers 9 bases. Unmatched junction bases numbered 5, after V lost 7 bases and J lost 5 bases. The CDR3 loop spans 14 amino acids. The germline V gene encodes CDR1 LNHDA and CDR2 SQIVND (reference sequence). The CDR3 sequence is CASNQGQGNEKLFF. The CDR3 region has the DNA TGTGCCAGTAACCAGGGACAGGGAAATGAAAAACTGTTTTTT.

J is TRBJ1-4 and V is TRBV19; D not certain. CDR3 length equals 15 residues. In germline, CDR1 is LNHDA, CDR2 SQIVND (reference sequence). V gave up 3 bases and J gave up 3 bases, with 11 bases separating them. CDR3 bases: TGTGCCAGTAGTATGGCTAAACTAGCTAATGAAAAACTGTTTTTT. It encodes CASSMAKLANEKLFF.

The chain couples TRBV10-3 to TRBJ2-1, with D hard to call. V was cut by 2 bases and J by 0 bases, with 14 bases left in between. The CDR3 loop spans 17 amino acids. Germline V gene data show CDR1 as ENHRY and CDR2 as SYGVKD. The CDR3 loop is CAISETDSWSSYNEQFF. Here the CDR3 DNA reads TGTGCCATCAGTGAGACCGACTCGTGGAGCTCCTACAATGAGCAGTTCTTC.

The chain employs TRBV5-1 and TRBJ1-6; 9 bases are shared with TRBD1. This CDR3 has 16 amino acids. The V and J ends lost 5 bases and 2 bases, in that order; junction bases with no gene match: 5. Per germline, CDR1 SGHRS and CDR2 YFSETQ. The CDR3 DNA follows: TGCGCCAGCAGGTCGGACAGGGGCACCTATAATTCACCCCTCCACTTT. Its protein product is CASRSDRGTYNSPLHF.

The V gene is TRBV29-1, the J gene TRBJ1-5, with a tentative D call TRBD1 (5 bases). CDR1 SQVTM and CDR2 ANQGSEA come from the germline V gene. The CDR3 contains 15 residues. Deletions cut 6 bases from V and 7 bases from J, with 22 bases between. Written as DNA, the CDR3 is TGCAGCGTCCCCCCCGGGCACGGGGGAGGCCAGCCCCAGCATTTT. Its translation is CSVPPGHGGGQPQHF.

The chain uses TRBV7-9 and TRBJ2-7, with 9 positions matching TRBD1. Unmatched junction bases numbered 3, after V lost 6 bases and J lost 0 bases. This CDR3 is built from 14 residues. CDR1 is SEHNR, CDR2 FQNEAQ, per germline (reference sequence). In DNA, the CDR3 is TGTGCCAGCAGGGGGACAGGGCACTCCTACGAGCAGTACTTC. Translating gives CASRGTGHSYEQYF.

This rearrangement joins TRBV6-5 to TRBJ2-1, with 11 bases identical to TRBD2. J gave up 9 bases and V 1 base, and 5 bases lay outside the gene matches. Germline V lookup: CDR1 MNHEY, CDR2 SVGAGI. CDR3 length: 15 residues. CDR3 amino acids: CASSYLAGGPFEQFF. DNA for the CDR3: TGTGCCAGCAGTTACTTAGCGGGGGGGCCGTTTGAGCAGTTCTTC.

This sequence joins TRBV6-2 or TRBV6-3 and TRBJ2-1, with 7 bases identical to TRBD1. Looked up from germline, CDR1 is MNHEY and CDR2 is SVGEGT. The CDR3 is made up of 14 amino acids. V shed 2 bases and J 9 bases; nucleotides not matched to a gene: 7. The CDR3 sequence is CASSYRTGASEQFF. The CDR3 DNA reads TGTGCCAGCAGTTACCGAACAGGGGCTAGTGAGCAGTTCTTC.

The rearrangement uses TRBV5-1 and TRBJ1-1; 7 bases line up with TRBD1. The V and J ends lost 0 bases and 6 bases, in that order; junction bases with no gene match: 5. Germline assignment: CDR1 SGHRS and CDR2 YFSETQ. The CDR3 is 14 residues long. This CDR3 is CASSLAQDRSEAFF. The CDR3 DNA sequence: TGCGCCAGCAGCTTGGCTCAGGACAGGTCTGAAGCTTTCTTT.

The rearrangement links TRBV19 to TRBJ1-6; D perhaps matches TRBD1 (5 bases). The germline CDR1 and CDR2 sequences are LNHDA and SQIVND (reference sequence). Trimming pared 2 bases from V and 9 bases from J, leaving 11 bases between. The CDR3 consists of 14 residues. CDR3 DNA sequence: TGTGCCAGTAGTATAAGGGGCCCTGGTTCACCCCTCCACTTT. This codes for CASSIRGPGSPLHF.

Concerning this clone: The same CDR3 arises from other DNA sequences in this sample as well. The chain has TRBV3-1 (or the pseudogene TRBV3-2) and TRBJ1-5, with no clear D. This CDR3 comprises 13 residues. CDR1 and CDR2 from the germline V gene are LGHDT and YNNKEL (reference sequence). V was pared by 1 base and J by 5 bases, with 6 bases between. CDR3 region: CASSQARDQPQHF. In DNA form, the CDR3 reads TGTGCCAGCAGCCAAGCGAGAGATCAGCCCCAGCATTTT.

The V call is TRBV7-3, the J call TRBJ2-7, with 8 bases identical to TRBD2. This CDR3 comprises 13 residues. The trim removed 2 bases at V and 4 bases at J, leaving 1 base unmatched. In germline, CDR1 is SGHTA, CDR2 FQGTGA. The CDR3 sequence is CASSLGGGYEQYF. The CDR3 DNA is TGTGCCAGCAGCTTAGGCGGGGGGTACGAGCAGTACTTC.